The T cell receptor (beta chain) under discussion was sequenced for a study of a mutant IDH1 vaccine in newly diagnosed glioma. Study-level results: Apparently, pseudoprogression bore no relation to changes among the top peripheral T cell clonotypes. There were vaccine-induced immune responses in around 93% of the patients.

Time point in this sample: week 5, during vaccination. Doses of 300 ug of mutant IDH1 20-mer peptide were given with topical imiquimod. Profiling relied on immunoSEQ multiplex PCR, and the TCRdb table lists in-frame clones only, not all of them. The sample consists of around 49,000 clones, more than 70% of them appearing once. About this clone itself: Its antigen is not known.

The clonotype was recovered from a middle-aged man with glioma. The sample consisted of PBMCs, taken from a glioma patient whose treatment included an IDH1 peptide vaccine.

The CDR3 DNA follows: TGTGCCAGCAGCTTGGGAGGGGCGAACAATGAGCAGTTCTTC. This translates into CASSLGGANNEQFF. This chain uses TRBV7-2 with TRBJ2-1; 7 bases match TRBD2. From germline, CDR1 is SGHTA and CDR2 FQGNSA. The CDR3 contains 14 residues. V was pared by 3 bases and J by 5 bases, with 4 bases of the junction left unmatched.